This T cell receptor beta chain was documented in a study of blood T cell repertoires in COVID-19. Study overall: Some COVID-19 samples were acute and others convalescent; all came from the United States, Italy and Spain. Sample material is recorded as cDNA or gDNA derived from T cells, B-cell-depleted T cells, or PBMCs.

Measured with immunoSEQ multiplex PCR; TCRdb has only the in-frame clones, and not every one. The sample has approximately 94,000 clones; 91% are singletons. This TCR was recovered from a man aged 50 to 60 with active COVID-19. What was sequenced was peripheral blood.

CDR3 DNA: TGTGCCAGCAGCGTAAATACCCGGGGAGATACGCAGTATTTT. As protein: CASSVNTRGDTQYF. The V call is TRBV9, the J call TRBJ2-3; D might be TRBD2 (5 bases). CDR1 and CDR2 (germline): SGDLS, YYNGEE. V was pared by 1 base and J by 5 bases, with 11 bases between. The CDR3 totals 14 residues.